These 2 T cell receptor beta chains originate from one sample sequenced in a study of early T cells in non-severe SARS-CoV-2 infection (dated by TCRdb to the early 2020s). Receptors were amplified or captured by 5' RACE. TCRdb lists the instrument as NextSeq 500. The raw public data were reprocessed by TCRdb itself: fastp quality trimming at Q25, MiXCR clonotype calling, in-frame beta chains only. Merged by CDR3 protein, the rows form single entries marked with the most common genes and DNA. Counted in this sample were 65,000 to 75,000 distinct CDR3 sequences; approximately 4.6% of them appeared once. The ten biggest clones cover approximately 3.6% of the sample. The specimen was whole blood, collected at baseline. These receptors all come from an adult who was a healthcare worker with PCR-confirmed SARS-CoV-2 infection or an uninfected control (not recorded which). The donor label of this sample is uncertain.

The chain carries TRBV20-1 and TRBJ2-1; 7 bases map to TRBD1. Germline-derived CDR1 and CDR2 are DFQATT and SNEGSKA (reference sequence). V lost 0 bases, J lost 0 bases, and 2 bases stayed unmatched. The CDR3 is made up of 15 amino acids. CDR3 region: CSARDRGISYNEQFF. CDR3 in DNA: TGCAGTGCTAGAGACAGGGGGATCTCCTACAATGAGCAGTTCTTC.

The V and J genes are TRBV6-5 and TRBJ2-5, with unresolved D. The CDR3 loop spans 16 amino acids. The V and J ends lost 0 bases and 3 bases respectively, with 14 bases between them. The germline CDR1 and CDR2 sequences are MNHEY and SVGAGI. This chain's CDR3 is CASSYSGSRNEETQYF. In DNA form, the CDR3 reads TGTGCCAGCAGTTACTCGGGGTCCAGGAATGAAGAGACCCAGTACTTC.